The clone carrying this T cell receptor (beta chain) was seen only a few times. It was considered stable Graves' hyperthyroidism when ophthalmopathy did not progress within 18 months. With V trimmed by 2 bases and J by 3 bases, 4 bases remained unmatched. Germline CDR1 reads MDHEN; CDR2 reads SYDVKM. CDR3 length: 14 amino acids. Amplified TCR beta CDR3 regions derived from RNA transcripts. Researchers ran a first-round RT-PCR on the TCR CDR3 using the HTBI primer set. A single record per CDR3 protein comes from TCRdb applying MiXCR to the multiplex PCR reads. The sample has fewer than 650,000 distinct CDR3 sequences; about 15% are singletons. The data were obtained in a study of T cells in Graves' hyperthyroidism and ophthalmopathy.

The sample comprised blood. This TCR was sampled from a woman aged 40 to 49 with Graves' hyperthyroidism. The chain carries TRBV28 and TRBJ2-7; the match to TRBD2 covers 7 bases. The CDR3, as DNA: TGTGCCAGCAGTTTAACGGGGGGATACTACGAGCAGTACTTC. As protein: CASSLTGGYYEQYF.